Listed here is a single T cell receptor beta chain. The CDR3 loop spans 13 amino acids. The V and J ends lost 1 base and 4 bases respectively, with 7 bases between them. Per germline, CDR1 SGHTA and CDR2 FQGNSA. The sample belongs to a study of shared clonotypes between healthy human individuals. Data came from immunoSEQ multiplex PCR; TCRdb stores just in-frame clones and leaves some out. There are more than 2,000,000 clones in the sample; approximately 92% occur only once, and roughly 0.15% lies in the top ten. This receptor was obtained from a man between 18 and 35 years old in good health. Sequencing input: naive CD4+ T cells sorted from blood. Subset given: CD45RA+ positively selected. The genes are TRBV7-2 and TRBJ2-5; no firm D call. The CDR3 sequence: CASSLDHLETQYF. CDR3 DNA sequence: TGTGCCAGCAGCTTAGACCACCTAGAGACCCAGTACTTC.